This entry lists 20 T cell receptor beta chains sequenced from one sample in a study of blood T cell repertoires in COVID-19. This table comes from immunoSEQ multiplex PCR, and its TCRdb copy is limited to in-frame clones, with some not included. The sample shows a few hundred thousand clones, roughly 84% of them seen only once. The sequencing sample was made of PBMCs or T cells enriched from blood (not recorded which). The receptors here all came from a woman in her forties who had recovered from COVID-19.

The chain combines TRBV4-3 with TRBJ1-3, with 8 positions matching TRBD1. J lost 3 bases, V lost 1 base, and 2 bases had no gene match. The length of the CDR3 is 15 residues. Per germline, CDR1 LGHNA and CDR2 YSLEER. The CDR3 DNA is TGCGCCAGCAGCCAAGGACAGGGGCGTGGAAACACCATATATTTT. Encoded protein: CASSQGQGRGNTIYF.

V usage is TRBV11-3 and J usage is TRBJ2-5; 9 nucleotides match TRBD2. The CDR3 spans 16 residues. Looked up from germline, CDR1 is SGHNT and CDR2 is YENEEA. After removal of 5 bases from V and 2 bases from J, the junction contained 9 bases not matched to a gene. The CDR3 loop reads CASSPRAGGLQETQYF. DNA for the CDR3: TGTGCCAGCAGCCCCCGGGCGGGAGGGCTACAAGAGACCCAGTACTTC.

The J gene is TRBJ2-5, the V gene TRBV7-2; maybe TRBD2 (5 bases). V lost 0 bases and J lost 5, with 16 bases in between. CDR1 and CDR2 from the germline V gene are SGHTA and FQGNSA. The CDR3 totals 16 residues. CDR3 sequence (DNA): TGTGCCAGCAGCTTAGCTCTGGCTAGCTCTTGGGAGACCCAGTACTTC. It codes for CASSLALASSWETQYF.

The chain joins TRBV5-4 to TRBJ2-1, with D hard to call. V was cut by 4 bases and J by 12 bases, with 17 bases left in between. CDR3 length: 13 amino acids. Germline CDR1 SGHNT, CDR2 YYREEE (reference sequence). CDR3 loop: CASSVVGDMGQFF. Here the CDR3 DNA reads TGTGCCAGCAGCGTGGTCGGTGACATGGGGCAGTTCTTC.

This clone was observed once. The chain is built from TRBV24-1 and TRBJ1-5; tentatively, D is TRBD1 (6 bases). Trimming removed 4 bases from V and 7 bases from J, with 13 bases in between. Germline-derived CDR1 and CDR2 are KGHDR and SFDVKD. The CDR3 totals 14 residues. The CDR3: CATSETGKEQPQHF. CDR3 nucleotides: TGTGCCACCAGTGAAACAGGGAAAGAACAGCCCCAGCATTTT.

The rearrangement joins TRBV15 to TRBJ2-1; D unresolved. The V gene lost 0 bases and the J gene lost 8 bases, with 8 bases spanning the gap. CDR1 LNHNV and CDR2 YYDKDF come from the germline V gene (reference sequence). This CDR3 comprises 13 residues. The CDR3 region is CATSRDLADEQFF. The CDR3 DNA is TGTGCCACCAGCAGAGATCTGGCCGATGAGCAGTTCTTC. The full variable domain, in which reference TRBV15 and TRBJ2-1 provide the parts outside the CDR3, is DAMVIQNPRYQVTQFGKPVTLSCSQTLNHNVMYWYQQKSSQAPKLLFHYYDKDFNNEADTPDNFQSRRPNTSFCFLDIRSPGLGDTAMYLCATSRDLADEQFFGPGTRLTVL.

This chain links TRBV3-1 (or the pseudogene TRBV3-2) with TRBJ2-5; D gene unclear. V gave up 1 base and J gave up 3 bases, with 6 bases separating them. This CDR3 region has 13 residues. Looked up from germline, CDR1 is LGHDT and CDR2 is YNNKEL (reference sequence). CDR3 nucleotide sequence: TGTGCCAGCAGCCAAGTGGCGGAAGAGACCCAGTACTTC. Translating it yields CASSQVAEETQYF.

This clone was counted a few times. It is unclear where the CDR3 begins or ends on the DNA, so no DNA is shown, and the CDR3 is as TCRdb lists it. V usage is TRBV2 and J usage is TRBJ1-2. CDR1 SNHLY and CDR2 FYNNEI come from the germline V gene. Ends included, the CDR3 has 14 residues. The CDR3 sequence: CASSEGFVGPGITF.

The chain has TRBV7-3 and TRBJ1-1; D gene ambiguous. V dropped 0 bases and J dropped 1 base, with 6 bases sitting between them. The CDR3 runs to 14 residues. The germline V gene encodes CDR1 SGHTA and CDR2 FQGTGA. CDR3: CASSLTGRNTEAFF. In DNA form, the CDR3 reads TGTGCCAGCAGCTTAACGGGGAGGAACACTGAAGCTTTCTTT. The full variable domain, rest sourced from reference TRBV7-3 and TRBJ1-1, is GAGVSQTPSNKVTEKGKYVELRCDPISGHTALYWYRQSLGQGPEFLIYFQGTGAADDSGLPNDRFFAVRPEGSVSTLKIQRTERGDSAVYLCASSLTGRNTEAFFGQGTRLTVV.

V gene TRBV6-2 or TRBV6-3 combines with J gene TRBJ2-1, with 8 bases identical to TRBD2. The V gene's germline CDR1 is MNHEY and CDR2 SVGEGT. The CDR3 runs 16 residues. V dropped 0 bases and J dropped 10; count of bases not matched to a gene: 11. The chain's CDR3 is CASSYSVLAGLGEQFF. The CDR3 coding sequence is TGTGCCAGCAGTTACTCGGTGTTAGCGGGATTAGGAGAGCAGTTCTTC.

The chain links TRBV3-1 (or the pseudogene TRBV3-2) to TRBJ2-2, with 8 bases matching TRBD2. Germline lookup yields CDR1 LGHDT and CDR2 YNNKEL (reference sequence). CDR3 length: 16 amino acids. V dropped 4 bases and J dropped 8; count of bases not matched to a gene: 12. For the CDR3, the DNA is TGTGCCAGCAGCCGATTCCTAAGCGGGAGAATGGGGGAGCTGTTTTTT. This codes for CASSRFLSGRMGELFF.

The V and J genes are TRBV5-1 and TRBJ2-2; 9 nucleotides match TRBD2. Looked up from germline, CDR1 is SGHRS and CDR2 is YFSETQ. The J segment lost 6 bases and the V segment lost 4 bases, leaving 10 bases of the junction unmatched. The CDR3 contains 16 residues. Written as DNA, the CDR3 is TGCGCCAGCAGCCCGTGGGTAGCGGGAGATGCCGGGGAGCTGTTTTTT. It encodes CASSPWVAGDAGELFF.

The gene calls are TRBV5-8 and TRBJ2-1; 8 bases are a match to TRBD2. The CDR3 has 15 residues. Germline loops: CDR1 SGHTS, CDR2 YDEGEE. With V trimmed by 0 bases and J by 6 bases, 5 bases remained unmatched. The CDR3 bases are TGTGCCAGCAGCTTGGCCAGCGGGAGTCCCAATGAGCAGTTCTTC. Translation gives CASSLASGSPNEQFF.

The rearrangement uses TRBV6-5 and TRBJ1-1, with 8 positions matching TRBD1. Losses at the gene ends were 6 bases for V and 5 bases for J; bases not matched to a gene: 11. The CDR3 length is 15 residues. Germline lookup yields CDR1 MNHEY and CDR2 SVGAGI. DNA of the CDR3: TGTGCCAGCAGAGCGACAGGGGAGGGGATAACTGAAGCTTTCTTT. It specifies CASRATGEGITEAFF.

This chain uses TRBV5-4 with TRBJ2-1, with TRBD2 identical over 7 bases. From germline, CDR1 is SGHNT and CDR2 YYREEE (reference sequence). Unmatched junction bases numbered 8, after V lost 1 base and J lost 4 bases. The CDR3 spans 16 residues. CDR3 residues: CASSLFFGGGYNEQFF. In DNA form, the CDR3 reads TGTGCCAGCAGCTTGTTCTTTGGCGGGGGATACAATGAGCAGTTCTTC.

The chain employs TRBV7-9 and TRBJ2-5; D gene uncertain. V lost 5 bases, J lost 3 bases, and 13 bases lay in between. The CDR3 sequence is 14 residues long. Germline lookup yields CDR1 SEHNR and CDR2 FQNEAQ (reference sequence). CDR3 DNA: TGTGCCAGCAGCCAAGAAGCCTATGAAGAGACCCAGTACTTC. It yields the protein CASSQEAYEETQYF.

This chain uses TRBV7-2 with TRBJ2-1, with a possible D match to TRBD2 (5 bases). CDR3 length: 17 amino acids. V was clipped by 2 bases and J by 6 bases, with 20 bases between them. The germline gives CDR1 SGHTA, CDR2 FQGNSA. CDR3 sequence: CASSLLLATSEGNEQFF. For the CDR3, the DNA is TGTGCCAGCAGCTTACTTTTAGCGACGAGCGAGGGCAATGAGCAGTTCTTC.

The CDR3 region is CASSEWRERSPLHF. The DNA of the CDR3 is TGTGCCAGCAGTGAATGGAGGGAGCGCTCACCCCTCCACTTT. This chain joins TRBV25-1 and TRBJ1-6; D unresolved. V lost 1 base, J lost 10 bases, and 11 bases lay in between. This CDR3 is 14 amino acids long. CDR1 is MGHDK, CDR2 SYGVNS, per germline.

This chain joins TRBV29-1 and TRBJ2-1; 12 bases line up with TRBD2. The V segment lost 6 bases and the J segment 0 bases; nucleotides outside the gene matches: 6. The CDR3 extends over 16 amino acids. The germline CDR1 and CDR2 sequences are SQVTM and ANQGSEA. The CDR3 coding sequence is TGCAGCGTAGCCGGGACTAGCGGGCTCTCCTACAATGAGCAGTTCTTC. Amino acids: CSVAGTSGLSYNEQFF.

The CDR3 spells CASSQEIQNTEAFF. Written as DNA, the CDR3 is TGCGCCAGCAGCCAAGAAATACAAAACACTGAAGCTTTCTTT. The V gene is TRBV4-1, the J gene TRBJ1-1; D remains unclear. Germline-derived CDR1 and CDR2 are MGHRA and YSYEKL. The CDR3 has 14 amino acids. V lost 0 bases and J 2 bases, leaving 7 bases between the germline ends.